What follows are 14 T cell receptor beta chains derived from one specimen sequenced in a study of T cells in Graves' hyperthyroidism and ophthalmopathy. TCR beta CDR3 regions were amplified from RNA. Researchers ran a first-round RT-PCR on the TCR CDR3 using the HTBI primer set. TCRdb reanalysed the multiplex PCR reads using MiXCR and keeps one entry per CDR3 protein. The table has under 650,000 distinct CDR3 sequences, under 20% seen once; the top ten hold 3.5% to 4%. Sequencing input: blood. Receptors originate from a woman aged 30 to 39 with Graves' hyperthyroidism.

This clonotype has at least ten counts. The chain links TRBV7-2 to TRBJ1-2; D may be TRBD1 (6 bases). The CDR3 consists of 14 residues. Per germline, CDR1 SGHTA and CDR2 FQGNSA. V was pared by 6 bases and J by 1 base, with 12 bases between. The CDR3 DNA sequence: TGTGCCAGCAGACCTGGACAGCTTAACTATGGCTACACCTTC. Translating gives CASRPGQLNYGYTF.

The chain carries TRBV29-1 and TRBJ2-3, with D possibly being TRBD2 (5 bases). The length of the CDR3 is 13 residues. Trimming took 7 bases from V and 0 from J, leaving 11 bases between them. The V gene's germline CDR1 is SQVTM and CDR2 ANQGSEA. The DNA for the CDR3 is TGCAGCGCGACTGGGAGAAGCACAGATACGCAGTATTTT. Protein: CSATGRSTDTQYF.

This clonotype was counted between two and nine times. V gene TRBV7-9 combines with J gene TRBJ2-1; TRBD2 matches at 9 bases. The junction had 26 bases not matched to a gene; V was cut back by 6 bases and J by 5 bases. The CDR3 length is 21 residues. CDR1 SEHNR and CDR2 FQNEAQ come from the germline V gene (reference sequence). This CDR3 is CASRSTIFRGLAGDLNNEQFF. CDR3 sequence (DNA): TGTGCCAGCAGGTCGACGATATTCAGGGGATTAGCGGGAGACCTGAACAATGAGCAGTTCTTC. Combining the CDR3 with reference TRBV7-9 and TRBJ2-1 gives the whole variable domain DTGVSQNPRHKITKRGQNVTFRCDPISEHNRLYWYRQTLGQGPEFLTYFQNEAQLEKSRLLSDRFSAERPKGSFSTLEIQRTEQGDSAMYLCASRSTIFRGLAGDLNNEQFFGPGTRLTVL.

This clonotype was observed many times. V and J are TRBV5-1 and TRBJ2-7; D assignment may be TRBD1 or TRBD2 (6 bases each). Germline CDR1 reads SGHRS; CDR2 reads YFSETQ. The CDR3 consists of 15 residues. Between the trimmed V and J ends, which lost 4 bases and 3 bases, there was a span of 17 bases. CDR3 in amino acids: CASSPRGRGGYEQYF. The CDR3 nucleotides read TGCGCCAGCAGCCCCCGGGGGCGGGGAGGCTACGAGCAGTACTTC.

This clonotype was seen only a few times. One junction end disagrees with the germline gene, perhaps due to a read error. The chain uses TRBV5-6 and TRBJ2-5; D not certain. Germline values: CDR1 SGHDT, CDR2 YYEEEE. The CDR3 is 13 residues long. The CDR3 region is CASSLDVQKTQYF. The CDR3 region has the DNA TGTGCCAGCAGCTTGGATGTCCAAAAGACCCAGTACTTC.

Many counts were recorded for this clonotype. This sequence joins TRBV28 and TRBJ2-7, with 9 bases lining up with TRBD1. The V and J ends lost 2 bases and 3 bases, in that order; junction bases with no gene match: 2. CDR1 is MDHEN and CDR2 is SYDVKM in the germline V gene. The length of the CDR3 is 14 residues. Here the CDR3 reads CASSLPGQGYEQYF. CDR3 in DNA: TGTGCCAGCAGTTTACCGGGACAGGGCTACGAGCAGTACTTC.

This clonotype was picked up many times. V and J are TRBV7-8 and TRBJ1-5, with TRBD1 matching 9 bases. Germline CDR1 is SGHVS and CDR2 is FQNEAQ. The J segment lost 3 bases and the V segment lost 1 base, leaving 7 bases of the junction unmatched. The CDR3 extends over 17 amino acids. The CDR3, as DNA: TGTGCCAGCAGCTTAGTCGTAGGGACAGGGTTCAATCAGCCCCAGCATTTT. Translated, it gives CASSLVVGTGFNQPQHF. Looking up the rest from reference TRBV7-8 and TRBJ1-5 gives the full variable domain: GAGVSQSPRYKVAKRGQDVALRCDPISGHVSLFWYQQALGQGPEFLTYFQNEAQLDKSGLPSDRFFAERPEGSVSTLKIQRTQQEDSAVYLCASSLVVGTGFNQPQHFGDGTRLSIL.

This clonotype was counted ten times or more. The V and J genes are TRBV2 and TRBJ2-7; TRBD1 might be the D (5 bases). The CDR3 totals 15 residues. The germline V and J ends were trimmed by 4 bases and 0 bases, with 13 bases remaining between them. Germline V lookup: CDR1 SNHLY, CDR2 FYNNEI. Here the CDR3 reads CASSVARAISYEQYF. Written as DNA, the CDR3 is TGTGCCAGCAGTGTTGCCAGGGCGATCTCCTACGAGCAGTACTTC.

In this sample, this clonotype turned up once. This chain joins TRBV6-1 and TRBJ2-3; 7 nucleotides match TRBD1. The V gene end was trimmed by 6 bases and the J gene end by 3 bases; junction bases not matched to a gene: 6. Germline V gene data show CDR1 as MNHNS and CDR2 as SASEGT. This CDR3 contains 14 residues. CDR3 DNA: TGTGCCAGCAGCGACAGGGTCATGACAGATACGCAGTATTTT. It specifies CASSDRVMTDTQYF.

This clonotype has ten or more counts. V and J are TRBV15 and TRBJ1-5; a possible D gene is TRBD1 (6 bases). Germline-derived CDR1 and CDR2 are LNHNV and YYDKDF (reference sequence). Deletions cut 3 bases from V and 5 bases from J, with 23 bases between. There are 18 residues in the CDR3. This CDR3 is CATSRDAGTRNPDQPQHF. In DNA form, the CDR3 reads TGTGCCACCAGCAGGGATGCCGGGACAAGAAATCCGGATCAGCCCCAGCATTTT.

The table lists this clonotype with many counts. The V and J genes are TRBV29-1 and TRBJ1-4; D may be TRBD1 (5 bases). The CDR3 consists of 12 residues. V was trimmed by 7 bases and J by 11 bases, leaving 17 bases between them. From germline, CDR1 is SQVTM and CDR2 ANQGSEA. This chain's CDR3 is CSARLPEGKLFF. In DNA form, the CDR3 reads TGCAGCGCCCGTCTCCCTGAGGGGAAACTGTTTTTT. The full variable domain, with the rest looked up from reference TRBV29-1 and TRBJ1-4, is SAVISQKPSRDICQRGTSLTIQCQVDSQVTMMFWYRQQPGQSLTLIATANQGSEATYESGFVIDKFPISRPNLTFSTLTVSNMSPEDSSIYLCSARLPEGKLFFGSGTQLSVL.

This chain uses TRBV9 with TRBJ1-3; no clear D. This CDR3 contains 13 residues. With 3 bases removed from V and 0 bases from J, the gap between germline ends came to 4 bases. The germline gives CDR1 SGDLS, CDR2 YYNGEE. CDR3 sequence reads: CASSARSGNTIYF. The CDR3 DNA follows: TGTGCCAGCAGCGCCCGCTCTGGAAACACCATATATTTT.

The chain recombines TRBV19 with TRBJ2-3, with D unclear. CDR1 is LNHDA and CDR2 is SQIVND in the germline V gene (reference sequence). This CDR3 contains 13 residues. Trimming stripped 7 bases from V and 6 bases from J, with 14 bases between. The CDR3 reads CASTNGPWDTQYF. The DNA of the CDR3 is TGTGCCAGTACCAACGGGCCCTGGGATACGCAGTATTTT.

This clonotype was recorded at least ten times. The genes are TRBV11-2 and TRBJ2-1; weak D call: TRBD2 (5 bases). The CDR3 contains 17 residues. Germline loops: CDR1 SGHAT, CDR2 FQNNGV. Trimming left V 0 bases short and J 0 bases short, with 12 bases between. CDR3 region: CASSLDRRERSYNEQFF. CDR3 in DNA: TGTGCCAGCAGCTTAGATCGCCGGGAACGCTCCTACAATGAGCAGTTCTTC.